The 7 T cell receptor beta chains reported below all come from one sample, sequenced in a study of shared clonotypes between healthy human individuals. Sequencing was performed with immunoSEQ multiplex PCR; in TCRdb, only in-frame clones are kept and a portion is missing. The sample lists 660,000 or so clones, 95% to 96% occurring once. Naive CD8 cells comprised CD45RO-negative, CCR7-positively selected cells, excluding terminally differentiated effector memory CD45RA+ cells. Sequencing used naive CD8+ T cells sorted from blood. These receptors all come from a woman aged 25 to 39 in good health.

CDR3 nucleotide sequence: TGTGCCAGCAGCTTTACAGCGCTCACCTACAATGAGCAGTTCTTC. Translated, it gives CASSFTALTYNEQFF. The chain is built from TRBV5-4 and TRBJ2-1, with unresolved D. Trimming removed 2 bases at V and 2 bases at J, with 11 bases between. The CDR3 covers 15 residues. Per the germline V gene, CDR1 is SGHNT and CDR2 is YYREEE (reference sequence).

The CDR3 loop is CATSSEPGRGAFF. CDR3 coding DNA: TGTGCCACCAGCAGCGAACCGGGCCGGGGAGCTTTCTTT. The V and J genes are TRBV15 and TRBJ1-1; unclear D gene. The CDR3 covers 13 residues. Germline values: CDR1 LNHNV, CDR2 YYDKDF (reference sequence). Trimming shortened V by 3 bases and J by 10 bases, and 15 bases separated the two germline ends. The full variable domain, rest sourced from reference TRBV15 and TRBJ1-1, is DAMVIQNPRYQVTQFGKPVTLSCSQTLNHNVMYWYQQKSSQAPKLLFHYYDKDFNNEADTPDNFQSRRPNTSFCFLDIRSPGLGDTAMYLCATSSEPGRGAFFGQGTRLTVV.

The chain employs TRBV9 and TRBJ1-1, with D possibly matching TRBD1 (5 bases). Germline values: CDR1 SGDLS, CDR2 YYNGEE. This CDR3 contains 14 residues. V was clipped by 0 bases and J by 4 bases, with 10 bases between them. The chain's CDR3 is CASSVGGAVTEAFF. CDR3 coding DNA: TGTGCCAGCAGCGTAGGAGGGGCGGTCACTGAAGCTTTCTTT.

The chain has TRBV4-1 and TRBJ2-7; D not certain. CDR1 and CDR2 from the germline V gene are MGHRA and YSYEKL. Between the trimmed V and J ends, which lost 4 bases and 4 bases, there was a span of 20 bases. The CDR3 has 16 residues. CDR3 loop: CASSPLPAAARYEQYF. CDR3 sequence (DNA): TGCGCCAGCAGCCCCCTCCCCGCGGCAGCTAGGTACGAGCAGTACTTC.

This clone was recorded once. The chain couples TRBV4-1 to TRBJ1-2; D call uncertain. Between the trimmed V and J ends, which lost 0 bases and 9 bases, there was a span of 14 bases. The CDR3 spans 14 residues. Per the germline V gene, CDR1 is MGHRA and CDR2 is YSYEKL. The CDR3 DNA follows: TGCGCCAGCAGCCAAGATTTTTTGGATTATCGCTACACCTTC. Its protein is CASSQDFLDYRYTF.

The chain uses TRBV4-1 and TRBJ2-1; D unclear. The germline V gene encodes CDR1 MGHRA and CDR2 YSYEKL. Trimming removed 4 bases at V and 5 bases at J, with 6 bases between. The CDR3 contains 12 residues. Here the CDR3 DNA reads TGCGCCAGCAGCCCAGCCCACAATGAGCAGTTCTTC. It specifies CASSPAHNEQFF.

The sample holds one count of this clone. The chain is built from TRBV14 and TRBJ2-1, with 9 positions matching TRBD2. Per germline, CDR1 SGHDN and CDR2 FVKESK. V was clipped by 0 bases and J by 5 bases; unmatched bases: 5. This CDR3 has 16 amino acids. The CDR3 here is CASSQEAGGKNNEQFF. CDR3 nucleotide sequence: TGTGCCAGCAGCCAAGAGGCGGGAGGGAAGAACAATGAGCAGTTCTTC.